The sequence of this T cell receptor beta chain was determined in a study of control samples from healthy donors and cancer patients. Germline loops: CDR1 SGHRS, CDR2 YFSETQ. After removal of 7 bases from V and 6 bases from J, the junction contained 11 bases not matched to a gene. CDR3 length equals 14 residues. Assay used: immunoSEQ multiplex PCR; TCRdb lists only in-frame clones, some missing. The sample records some 82,000 clones, about 87% being singletons. The gene calls are TRBV5-1 and TRBJ2-3, with 7 bases matching TRBD1. The sequenced sample consisted of blood. The source of this sequence is a man in his forties or fifties in good health. The CDR3 region is CASPGQAWRDTQYF. The DNA of the CDR3 is TGCGCCAGCCCTGGACAGGCCTGGAGGGATACGCAGTATTTT.